These T cell receptor beta chains were read from a single sample in a study of T cell clones after liver transplantation. These TCRs are of unknown antigen specificity. Clones were sequenced by immunoSEQ multiplex PCR, and TCRdb holds only the in-frame ones, with some missing. This table holds 4,500 to 6,000 clones, about 31% found once. The sample was CD4+ T cells from cultured PBMCs. These receptors were obtained from a human patient who received a liver transplant. Some T cells may be graft donor cells. CDR3s include the opening cysteine and the closing phenylalanine or tryptophan. The order of the fields is J gene, clone size, D gene, V gene, CDR3 protein, CDR3 DNA. D genes are given only for firm matches. Rows give clone size only sometimes, using once, few, many, or a class for an expanded clone.

J gene: TRBJ1-2
clone size: -
D gene: TRBD1
V gene: TRBV7-2
CDR3 protein: CASSKQGTGYTF
CDR3 DNA: TGTGCCAGCAGCAAACAGGGGACGGGCTACACCTTC

J gene: TRBJ1-6
clone size: -
D gene: -
V gene: TRBV30
CDR3 protein: CAWSLRVWGNSPLHF
CDR3 DNA: TGTGCCTGGAGCCTCCGGGTCTGGGGGAATTCACCCCTCCACTTT

J gene: TRBJ2-1
clone size: medium-sized
D gene: -
V gene: TRBV18
CDR3 protein: CASSPQGIGNEQFF
CDR3 DNA: TGTGCCAGCTCACCACAGGGGATCGGGAATGAGCAGTTCTTC

J gene: TRBJ2-5
clone size: few
D gene: -
V gene: TRBV7-2
CDR3 protein: CASSSYIAKTQYF
CDR3 DNA: TGTGCCAGCAGCTCCTACATTGCAAAGACCCAGTACTTC

J gene: TRBJ2-5
clone size: -
D gene: -
V gene: TRBV9
CDR3 protein: CASSVRMEETQYF
CDR3 DNA: TGTGCCAGCAGCGTTAGAATGGAAGAGACCCAGTACTTC

J gene: TRBJ1-1
clone size: large
D gene: -
V gene: TRBV15
CDR3 protein: CATSPMNTEAFF
CDR3 DNA: TGTGCCACCAGTCCCATGAACACTGAAGCTTTCTTT

J gene: TRBJ2-1
clone size: -
D gene: -
V gene: TRBV7-2
CDR3 protein: CASSLGLAGRNEQFF
CDR3 DNA: TGTGCCAGCAGCTTAGGTTTGGCAGGTCGCAATGAGCAGTTCTTC

J gene: TRBJ2-6
clone size: few
D gene: -
V gene: TRBV7-5
CDR3 protein: CASSFETYSNVLTF
CDR3 DNA: TGTGCCAGCAGCTTCGAGACATATTCCAACGTCCTGACTTTC

J gene: TRBJ2-2
clone size: -
D gene: TRBD2
V gene: TRBV4-2
CDR3 protein: CASSREGRNTGELFF
CDR3 DNA: TGTGCCAGCAGCCGGGAGGGACGGAACACCGGGGAGCTGTTTTTT

J gene: TRBJ2-1
clone size: -
D gene: TRBD2
V gene: TRBV5-4
CDR3 protein: CASSLELAGDEQFF
CDR3 DNA: TGTGCCAGCAGCTTGGAGCTAGCGGGAGATGAGCAGTTCTTC

J gene: TRBJ2-1
clone size: few
D gene: TRBD2
V gene: TRBV6-4
CDR3 protein: CASRNSGRGEQFF
CDR3 DNA: TGTGCCAGCAGAAATAGCGGGAGGGGCGAGCAGTTCTTC

J gene: TRBJ2-1
clone size: few
D gene: -
V gene: TRBV7-9
CDR3 protein: CASSTGTGYRYNEQFF
CDR3 DNA: TGTGCCAGCAGTACAGGAACAGGATATCGGTACAATGAGCAGTTCTTC